This T cell receptor beta chain comes out of a study of T cell responses to AZD1222 COVID-19 vaccine. For the study at large: Timing groups of about 4 and about 12 weeks for second doses were pooled. Overall study results and limits: Nearly half of the spike-specific TCRs reportedly recognize variant regions that carry no mutations.

Method: immunoSEQ multiplex PCR; TCRdb's copy keeps in-frame clones and lacks some. The sample has around 91,000 clones; about 88% are singletons. Germline assignment: CDR1 KGHSH and CDR2 LQKENI. This CDR3 is 14 amino acids long. Germline trimming cut 3 bases from V and 1 base from J; bases unmatched to any gene: 2. Regarding this clone: Its antigen is unidentified.

The TCR sequence derives from an adult in good health. J is TRBJ1-1 and V is TRBV18; TRBD1 matches 7 bases. The sample in question was peripheral blood, obtained on day 0 of AZD1222 vaccination. The CDR3 nucleotides read TGTGCCAGCTCACCTCGACAGGGGAACACTGAAGCTTTCTTT. Its protein is CASSPRQGNTEAFF.